A selection of T cell receptor beta chains follows, all from one sample in a study of cytomegalovirus exposure and HLA in healthy donors. The data were produced by immunoSEQ multiplex PCR, yet TCRdb's version contains in-frame clones alone and is incomplete. The data contain about 120,000 clones, over 65% of them seen just once; the ten biggest clones take up roughly 2.6%. Material: PBMCs. The receptors were gathered from a female donor in good health and CMV-seronegative. Each CDR3 is given with its conserved first and last residue. The D gene is left open where the match is weak. Expanded clones get a size class; other rows say once, few or many, or leave the size out.

v_call: TRBV5-1
j_call: TRBJ2-1
d_call: NA
clone_size: NA
cdr3_aa: CASSLTSYNEQFF
cdr3_nt: TGCGCCAGCAGCCTTACTAGCTACAATGAGCAGTTCTTC

v_call: TRBV7-2
j_call: TRBJ2-7
d_call: NA
clone_size: NA
cdr3_aa: CASSLAHRYEQYF
cdr3_nt: TGTGCCAGCAGCTTAGCGCACAGGTACGAGCAGTACTTC

v_call: TRBV7-9
j_call: TRBJ1-2
d_call: NA
clone_size: NA
cdr3_aa: CSSSPQGGGYTF
cdr3_nt: TGTTCCAGCAGCCCGCAGGGCGGCGGCTACACCTTC

v_call: TRBV19
j_call: TRBJ2-2
d_call: NA
clone_size: NA
cdr3_aa: CASSIARAPGELFF
cdr3_nt: TGTGCCAGTAGTATAGCCAGGGCCCCCGGGGAGCTGTTTTTT

v_call: TRBV7-2
j_call: TRBJ1-1
d_call: TRBD1
clone_size: once
cdr3_aa: CASTRTGGHTEAFF
cdr3_nt: TGTGCCAGCACCCGGACAGGGGGCCACACTGAAGCTTTCTTT

v_call: TRBV9
j_call: TRBJ1-2
d_call: TRBD1
clone_size: NA
cdr3_aa: CASSASGGNYGYTF
cdr3_nt: TGTGCCAGCAGCGCGTCAGGGGGGAACTATGGCTACACCTTC

v_call: TRBV7-2
j_call: TRBJ1-5
d_call: NA
clone_size: NA
cdr3_aa: CASSFNSNQPQHF
cdr3_nt: TGTGCCAGCAGCTTTAATAGCAATCAGCCCCAGCATTTT

v_call: TRBV18
j_call: TRBJ1-2
d_call: NA
clone_size: few
cdr3_aa: CASSPDRLYGYTF
cdr3_nt: TGTGCCAGCTCACCCGACAGGCTCTATGGCTACACCTTC

v_call: TRBV11-2
j_call: TRBJ2-5
d_call: TRBD2
clone_size: once
cdr3_aa: CASSRSGGAGETQYF
cdr3_nt: TGTGCCAGCAGTCGAAGCGGGGGGGCCGGCGAGACCCAGTACTTC

v_call: TRBV5-6
j_call: TRBJ1-2
d_call: TRBD1
clone_size: NA
cdr3_aa: CASSSGQGALLLGYTF
cdr3_nt: TGTGCCAGCAGCTCGGGACAGGGGGCCTTACTGCTTGGCTACACCTTC

v_call: TRBV5-1
j_call: TRBJ1-4
d_call: TRBD1
clone_size: NA
cdr3_aa: CASRNTDRAAANEKLFF
cdr3_nt: TGCGCCAGCAGGAACACTGACAGGGCGGCGGCTAATGAAAAACTGTTTTTT

v_call: TRBV9
j_call: TRBJ2-5
d_call: NA
clone_size: NA
cdr3_aa: CASSVAGVRGETQYF
cdr3_nt: TGTGCCAGCAGCGTAGCCGGGGTTCGGGGAGAGACCCAGTACTTC

v_call: TRBV9
j_call: TRBJ2-2
d_call: NA
clone_size: NA
cdr3_aa: CASSALVVGELFF
cdr3_nt: TGTGCCAGCAGCGCACTAGTGGTCGGGGAGCTGTTTTTT

v_call: TRBV7-9
j_call: TRBJ2-3
d_call: NA
clone_size: NA
cdr3_aa: CASSLEWPSAQTQYF
cdr3_nt: TGTGCCAGCAGCTTAGAGTGGCCTAGCGCTCAGACGCAGTATTTT

v_call: TRBV5-1
j_call: TRBJ1-4
d_call: NA
clone_size: NA
cdr3_aa: CASSPGGSGEKLFF
cdr3_nt: TGCGCCAGCAGCCCGGGGGGGTCTGGTGAAAAACTGTTTTTT

v_call: TRBV7-3
j_call: TRBJ2-5
d_call: NA
clone_size: NA
cdr3_aa: CASSRGIEETQYF
cdr3_nt: TGTGCCAGCAGCCGAGGTATCGAAGAGACCCAGTACTTC

v_call: TRBV7-9
j_call: TRBJ1-1
d_call: NA
clone_size: once
cdr3_aa: CASSLSGGAITEAFF
cdr3_nt: TGTGCCAGCAGCTTATCGGGGGGGGCGATCACTGAAGCTTTCTTT

v_call: TRBV4-3
j_call: TRBJ2-1
d_call: NA
clone_size: few
cdr3_aa: CASSQDRDTYNEQFF
cdr3_nt: TGCGCCAGCAGCCAAGATCGGGACACATACAATGAGCAGTTCTTC

v_call: TRBV5-4
j_call: TRBJ2-3
d_call: NA
clone_size: once
cdr3_aa: CASSVLGGASTDTQYF
cdr3_nt: TGTGCCAGCAGCGTGTTGGGGGGGGCTAGCACAGATACGCAGTATTTT

v_call: TRBV6-6
j_call: TRBJ1-5
d_call: NA
clone_size: NA
cdr3_aa: CASSYSGQGDQPQHF
cdr3_nt: TGTGCCAGCAGTTACTCGGGGCAGGGTGATCAGCCCCAGCATTTT

v_call: TRBV6-5
j_call: TRBJ2-2
d_call: NA
clone_size: NA
cdr3_aa: CASRTPGTNTGELFF
cdr3_nt: TGTGCCAGCCGGACTCCAGGAACAAACACCGGGGAGCTGTTTTTT

v_call: TRBV7-9
j_call: TRBJ1-2
d_call: NA
clone_size: once
cdr3_aa: CASSVNHLENGYTF
cdr3_nt: TGTGCCAGCAGCGTCAACCATCTCGAGAATGGCTACACCTTC

v_call: TRBV6-5
j_call: TRBJ2-1
d_call: NA
clone_size: once
cdr3_aa: CASSYTGQGFYNEQFF
cdr3_nt: TGTGCCAGCAGTTACACTGGACAAGGCTTCTACAATGAGCAGTTCTTC

v_call: TRBV5-6
j_call: TRBJ1-4
d_call: NA
clone_size: few
cdr3_aa: CASSLERGNEKLFF
cdr3_nt: TGTGCCAGCAGCTTAGAACGGGGTAATGAAAAACTGTTTTTT

v_call: TRBV5-6
j_call: TRBJ1-2
d_call: NA
clone_size: NA
cdr3_aa: CASRSGAAGYTF
cdr3_nt: TGTGCCAGCAGGTCAGGGGCCGCGGGCTACACCTTC

v_call: TRBV5-4
j_call: TRBJ2-7
d_call: TRBD2
clone_size: NA
cdr3_aa: CASSPLAGGSYEQYF
cdr3_nt: TGTGCCAGCAGCCCACTCGCGGGGGGCTCCTACGAGCAGTACTTC

v_call: TRBV5-1
j_call: TRBJ2-5
d_call: NA
clone_size: NA
cdr3_aa: CASSLRVQETQYF
cdr3_nt: TGCGCCAGCAGCCTCAGGGTTCAAGAGACCCAGTACTTC

v_call: TRBV10-2
j_call: TRBJ2-7
d_call: NA
clone_size: once
cdr3_aa: CASSENTEYEQYF
cdr3_nt: TGCGCCAGCAGTGAGAACACAGAGTACGAGCAGTACTTC

v_call: TRBV30
j_call: TRBJ1-2
d_call: NA
clone_size: NA
cdr3_aa: CAWGSEVRYGYTF
cdr3_nt: TGTGCCTGGGGGTCTGAGGTTAGGTATGGCTACACCTTC

v_call: TRBV7-3
j_call: TRBJ2-1
d_call: TRBD2
clone_size: NA
cdr3_aa: CASSPRLAGSNEQFF
cdr3_nt: TGTGCCAGCAGCCCGCGACTAGCGGGGAGCAATGAGCAGTTCTTC

v_call: TRBV6-1
j_call: TRBJ2-7
d_call: TRBD1
clone_size: NA
cdr3_aa: CASSARQGEVYEQYF
cdr3_nt: TGTGCCAGCAGTGCTCGACAGGGGGAAGTCTACGAGCAGTACTTC

v_call: TRBV7-2
j_call: TRBJ2-1
d_call: NA
clone_size: NA
cdr3_aa: CASSSTVSSYNEQFF
cdr3_nt: TGTGCCAGCAGCTCTACAGTGAGCTCCTACAATGAGCAGTTCTTC

v_call: TRBV10-3
j_call: TRBJ1-2
d_call: NA
clone_size: NA
cdr3_aa: CAISENTGIYGYTF
cdr3_nt: TGTGCCATCAGTGAGAACACGGGGATCTATGGCTACACCTTC

v_call: TRBV13
j_call: TRBJ1-1
d_call: NA
clone_size: NA
cdr3_aa: CASHGGTEAFF
cdr3_nt: TGTGCCAGCCACGGGGGAACTGAAGCTTTCTTT

v_call: TRBV7-9
j_call: TRBJ2-3
d_call: NA
clone_size: NA
cdr3_aa: CASSLDRYTDTQYF
cdr3_nt: TGTGCCAGCAGCTTGGACAGATACACAGATACGCAGTATTTT

v_call: TRBV9
j_call: TRBJ2-3
d_call: TRBD2
clone_size: NA
cdr3_aa: CASSAAPGLAGSTDTQYF
cdr3_nt: TGTGCCAGCAGCGCCGCACCGGGACTAGCGGGGAGCACAGATACGCAGTATTTT

v_call: TRBV7-8
j_call: TRBJ2-3
d_call: TRBD2
clone_size: NA
cdr3_aa: CASSLRLAGGTDTQYF
cdr3_nt: TGTGCCAGCAGCTTACGGCTAGCGGGGGGCACAGATACGCAGTATTTT

v_call: TRBV6-1
j_call: TRBJ2-7
d_call: TRBD1
clone_size: NA
cdr3_aa: CASSEAVQGAAYEQYF
cdr3_nt: TGTGCCAGCAGTGAAGCAGTCCAGGGGGCGGCTTACGAGCAGTACTTC

v_call: TRBV9
j_call: TRBJ2-7
d_call: TRBD2
clone_size: NA
cdr3_aa: CASSRTGGREQYF
cdr3_nt: TGTGCCAGCAGCCGGACGGGAGGGAGAGAGCAGTACTTC

v_call: TRBV7-2
j_call: TRBJ1-3
d_call: NA
clone_size: NA
cdr3_aa: CASSLGENTIYF
cdr3_nt: TGTGCCAGCAGCTTAGGAGAAAACACCATATATTTT

v_call: TRBV6-1
j_call: TRBJ2-1
d_call: NA
clone_size: NA
cdr3_aa: CASGAVYNEQFF
cdr3_nt: TGTGCCAGCGGGGCAGTCTACAATGAGCAGTTCTTC

v_call: TRBV18
j_call: TRBJ1-4
d_call: TRBD1
clone_size: NA
cdr3_aa: CASSRGQSEKLFF
cdr3_nt: TGTGCCAGCTCACGGGGACAGTCTGAAAAACTGTTTTTT

v_call: TRBV7-2
j_call: TRBJ2-1
d_call: TRBD1
clone_size: NA
cdr3_aa: CASSPKQGVGQFF
cdr3_nt: TGTGCCAGCAGCCCTAAACAGGGGGTAGGCCAGTTCTTC

v_call: TRBV7-2
j_call: TRBJ2-3
d_call: NA
clone_size: NA
cdr3_aa: CASSLVVAVAQYF
cdr3_nt: TGTGCCAGCAGCTTAGTTGTAGCGGTTGCGCAGTATTTT

v_call: TRBV7-9
j_call: TRBJ1-1
d_call: NA
clone_size: NA
cdr3_aa: CASSLAGAGGNTEAFF
cdr3_nt: TGTGCCAGCAGCTTAGCGGGGGCAGGAGGTAACACTGAAGCTTTCTTT

v_call: TRBV11-2
j_call: TRBJ1-5
d_call: NA
clone_size: NA
cdr3_aa: CASSLEALHQPQHF
cdr3_nt: TGTGCCAGCAGCTTGGAGGCCTTGCATCAGCCCCAGCATTTT

v_call: TRBV30
j_call: TRBJ1-4
d_call: NA
clone_size: NA
cdr3_aa: CAWSYNEKLFF
cdr3_nt: TGTGCCTGGAGTTATAATGAAAAACTGTTTTTT

v_call: TRBV2
j_call: TRBJ1-6
d_call: TRBD1
clone_size: NA
cdr3_aa: CASQGTGSSYNSPLHF
cdr3_nt: TGTGCCAGTCAGGGGACAGGGAGCTCCTATAATTCACCCCTCCACTTT

v_call: TRBV9
j_call: TRBJ2-2
d_call: TRBD1
clone_size: once
cdr3_aa: CASSAPGTGGPGELFF
cdr3_nt: TGTGCCAGCAGCGCCCCCGGGACAGGGGGGCCCGGGGAGCTGTTTTTT

v_call: TRBV5-4
j_call: TRBJ1-6
d_call: TRBD1
clone_size: NA
cdr3_aa: CASSPTGGKSPLHF
cdr3_nt: TGTGCCAGCAGCCCGACAGGGGGCAAGTCACCCCTCCACTTT

v_call: TRBV30
j_call: TRBJ2-5
d_call: TRBD2
clone_size: once
cdr3_aa: CACRAGETQYF
cdr3_nt: TGTGCCTGTAGAGCGGGGGAGACCCAGTACTTC